The rows below give T cell receptor beta chains drawn from one sample of a study of blood T cell repertoires in COVID-19. Using immunoSEQ multiplex PCR, the repertoire was profiled, and TCRdb retains in-frame clones only, with some absent. The profile shows fewer than 500,000 clones, 87% of them singletons. Sequenced: PBMCs or T cells enriched from blood (not recorded which). Source of these receptors: a young man who had recovered from COVID-19. The CDR3 runs from the conserved cysteine through the conserved F or W. The order of the fields is CDR3 DNA, CDR3 protein, V gene, D gene, J gene, clone size. The D gene is left open where the match is weak. For some rows the clone size is stated as once, few or many, or as a class when expanded; others skip it.

TGTGCCTGGAGTGTACTACAGGGAGACTATGGCTACACCTTC CAWSVLQGDYGYTF TRBV30 - TRBJ1-2 once
TGTGCCAGCAGCCTACAGGGACCTCCCTACGAGCAGTACTTC CASSLQGPPYEQYF TRBV7-2 - TRBJ2-7 -
TGTGCCAGTAGTGTTCGGACAGGGGGCCATCAGCCCCAGCATTTT CASSVRTGGHQPQHF TRBV19 TRBD1 TRBJ1-5 -
TGTGCCTGGACGGGACAGGGAACCGGGGAGCTGTTTTTT CAWTGQGTGELFF TRBV30 TRBD1 TRBJ2-2 -
TGTGCCTGGAGTGTCGGGACAGCCCAGTACTTC CAWSVGTAQYF TRBV30 TRBD1 TRBJ2-7 -
TGTGCCAGCAGTACAGGACTAGCGGGGGGAAGTCAGTTCTTC CASSTGLAGGSQFF TRBV2 TRBD2 TRBJ2-1 -
TGTGCCAGCAAGGGGGCGACTGAAAAGCTGTTTTTT CASKGATEKLFF TRBV4-2 TRBD1 TRBJ1-4 -
TGTGCCAGCAGAGGGGGGGAAGGTAATTCACCCCTCCACTTT CASRGGEGNSPLHF TRBV7-9 - TRBJ1-6 -
TGTGCCAGCAGCCCGGGACAGAACACTGAAGCTTTCTTT CASSPGQNTEAFF TRBV3-1/TRBV3-2 - TRBJ1-1 -
TGTGCCAGCAGCCCCCACTCGAACACTGAAGCTTTCTTT CASSPHSNTEAFF TRBV3-1/TRBV3-2 - TRBJ1-1 -
TGTGCCAGCAGCTCGGACAGGGTGGAGACCCAGTACTTC CASSSDRVETQYF TRBV5-5 TRBD1 TRBJ2-5 once
TGCGCCAGCAGCCAAGAGACAGGGGGCTACAATGAGCAGTTCTTC CASSQETGGYNEQFF TRBV4-1 TRBD1 TRBJ2-1 -
TGCGCCAGCAGCCCGGACAGTAACACTGAAGCTTTCTTT CASSPDSNTEAFF TRBV5-1 - TRBJ1-1 -
TGTGCCAGCAGCTTAGAAACAGGGGACCAGCCCCAGCATTTT CASSLETGDQPQHF TRBV5-4 TRBD1 TRBJ1-5 -
TGTGCCAGCAGCCAAGGAGGGTCCGCCTTCGGTGAGACCCAGTACTTC CASSQGGSAFGETQYF TRBV14 - TRBJ2-5 -
TGTGCCAGCAGTGAAGCTCCAACTCACTCTCCTACGGATGAGCAGTTCTTC CASSEAPTHSPTDEQFF TRBV2 - TRBJ2-1 -